The 8 T cell receptor beta chains below were found in one sample sequenced in a study of blood T cell repertoires in COVID-19. TCRdb keeps only in-frame clones here, not all; method: immunoSEQ multiplex PCR. This sample has 220,000 or so clones, with 82% found just once. The sample was peripheral blood. The source of these receptors is a woman aged 80 or older with COVID-19, enrolled during active disease.

CDR3 amino acids: CASSWDRGNPYGYTF. DNA for the CDR3: TGTGCCAGCAGCTGGGACAGGGGAAATCCCTATGGCTACACCTTC. The chain links TRBV2 to TRBJ1-2, with TRBD1 matching over 10 bases. The germline gives CDR1 SNHLY, CDR2 FYNNEI. The J segment lost 4 bases and the V segment lost 6 bases, leaving 8 bases of the junction unmatched. The CDR3 has 15 amino acids.

This clone came up once. The chain uses TRBV21-1 and TRBJ2-3; the D call in the table, TRBD2, was not verified against the DNA. TRBV21-1 is a documented pseudogene. The CDR3 contains 14 residues. The DNA of the CDR3 is TGTGCCAGCAGCAAGGAACTAGTTTTCGATACGCAGTATTTT. Amino acids: CASSKELVFDTQYF.

The chain recombines TRBV5-1 with TRBJ1-2; D unresolved. The germline V and J ends were trimmed by 0 bases and 9 bases, with 12 bases remaining between them. This CDR3 has 13 amino acids. The germline V gene encodes CDR1 SGHRS and CDR2 YFSETQ. CDR3 residues: CASSLGYRGSYTF. The CDR3 DNA sequence: TGCGCCAGCAGCTTGGGGTACCGGGGAAGCTACACCTTC.

There are a few counts of this clone. The chain is built from TRBV6-5 and TRBJ1-3; 7 positions match TRBD1. Per germline, CDR1 MNHEY and CDR2 SVGAGI. The V gene end was trimmed by 5 bases and the J gene end by 3 bases; junction bases not matched to a gene: 1. This CDR3 is built from 13 residues. The CDR3 nucleotides read TGTGCCAGCAGTCGACAGGGTGGAAACACCATATATTTT. This encodes CASSRQGGNTIYF.

V is TRBV4-1 and J is TRBJ1-2, with 8 bases that match TRBD1. Per the germline V gene, CDR1 is MGHRA and CDR2 is YSYEKL. The CDR3 totals 15 residues. Trimming removed 1 base from V and 0 bases from J; junction bases left unmatched: 1. The CDR3 loop reads CASSQATGANYGYTF. The CDR3 DNA reads as TGCGCCAGCAGCCAAGCGACAGGGGCTAACTATGGCTACACCTTC.

The chain employs TRBV18 and TRBJ2-7; the match to TRBD1 covers 8 bases. Germline loops: CDR1 KGHSH, CDR2 LQKENI. With 3 bases clipped from V and 3 bases from J, the junction kept 13 bases outside the gene matches. This CDR3 is 17 amino acids long. The CDR3 region is CASSPTLGQGAVYEQYF. For the CDR3, the DNA is TGTGCCAGCTCACCCACTCTCGGGCAGGGGGCCGTCTACGAGCAGTACTTC.

The gene calls are TRBV2 and TRBJ1-2; D call uncertain. The CDR3 consists of 12 residues. Germline CDR1 and CDR2: SNHLY and FYNNEI. V shed 4 bases and J shed 3 bases, with 6 bases lying between them. The CDR3 DNA reads TGTGCCAGCAGTGCCAGGTACTATGGCTACACCTTC. This encodes CASSARYYGYTF.

V gene TRBV6-1 combines with J gene TRBJ2-1; unclear D gene. In germline, CDR1 is MNHNS, CDR2 SASEGT. The V end lost 2 bases, the J end lost 2 bases, and 7 bases lay between the germline ends. CDR3 length: 14 residues. The CDR3 spells CASSEPAPYNEQFF. CDR3 coding DNA: TGTGCCAGCAGTGAACCAGCGCCCTACAATGAGCAGTTCTTC.